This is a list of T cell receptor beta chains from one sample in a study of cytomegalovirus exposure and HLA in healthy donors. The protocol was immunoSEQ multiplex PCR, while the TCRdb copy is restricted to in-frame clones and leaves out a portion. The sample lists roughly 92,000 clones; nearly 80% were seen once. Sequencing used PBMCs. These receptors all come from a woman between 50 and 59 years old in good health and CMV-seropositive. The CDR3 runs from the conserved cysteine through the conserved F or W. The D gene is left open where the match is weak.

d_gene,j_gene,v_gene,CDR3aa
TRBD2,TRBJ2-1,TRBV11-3,CASSQGLAGATYNEQFF
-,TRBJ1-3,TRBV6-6,CASTGSGNTIYF
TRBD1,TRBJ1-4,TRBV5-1,CASRRDRGGEKLFF
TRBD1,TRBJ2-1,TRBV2,CASGRDSNYNEQFF
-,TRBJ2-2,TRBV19,CASSRGTGWAGELFF
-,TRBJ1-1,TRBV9,CAGSPQQGVGTEAFF
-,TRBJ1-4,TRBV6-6,CASREEKLFF
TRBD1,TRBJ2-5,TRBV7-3,CATAQGAQETQYF
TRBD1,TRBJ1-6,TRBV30,CAWSVLGPGGGSPLHF
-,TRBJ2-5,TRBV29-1,CSVGVGGDF
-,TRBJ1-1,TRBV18,CASSPHKNTEAFF
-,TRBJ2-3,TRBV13,CASSLGAGYTDTQYF
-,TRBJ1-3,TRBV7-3,CASSPLAGTGNTIYF
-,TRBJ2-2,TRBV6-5,CASAIGAGTTGELFF
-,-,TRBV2,CASSVISTGPNYEQYF
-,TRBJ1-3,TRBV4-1,CASSHPGWSSGNTIYF
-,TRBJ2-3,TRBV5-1,CASTPERVIWRADTQYF
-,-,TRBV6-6,CASRDTLSYEQYF
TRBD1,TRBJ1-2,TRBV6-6,CASSYSDREAYGYTF
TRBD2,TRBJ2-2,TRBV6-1,CASSDKRGGAGELFF
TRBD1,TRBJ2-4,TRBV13,CASSTGEIKSIQYF
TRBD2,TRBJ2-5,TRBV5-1,CASSIGLAQETQYF
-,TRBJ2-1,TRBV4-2,CASSGVVRTIHNEQFF
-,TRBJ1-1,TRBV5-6,CASSLGGLGMNTEAFF
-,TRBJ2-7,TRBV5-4,CASSLYYEQYF
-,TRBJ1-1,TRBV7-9,CASSSYNTEAFF
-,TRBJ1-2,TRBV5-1,CASSLAGGDYGYTF
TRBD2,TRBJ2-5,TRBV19,CASSAGTSGPTQYF
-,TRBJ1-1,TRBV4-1,CASSHTVNTEAFF
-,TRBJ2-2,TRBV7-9,CSSSLRQQTGELFF
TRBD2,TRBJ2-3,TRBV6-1,CASTSFRGADTQYF
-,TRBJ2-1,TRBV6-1,CASSDGLYNEQFF
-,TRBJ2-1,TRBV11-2,CASSFVRADEQFF
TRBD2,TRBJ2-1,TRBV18,CASSPPSLAGNEQFF
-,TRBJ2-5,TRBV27,CASSLWSGDQETQYF
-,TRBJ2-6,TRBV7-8,CASSLTENLSGANVLTF
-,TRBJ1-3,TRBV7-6,CASRQDISGNTIYF
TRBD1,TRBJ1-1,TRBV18,CASSPGRGRNTEAFF
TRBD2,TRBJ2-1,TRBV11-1,CASSLFAQREGNEQFF
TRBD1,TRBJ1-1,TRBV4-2,CASQGEGEAFF
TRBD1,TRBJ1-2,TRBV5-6,CASSLIWDSYGYTF
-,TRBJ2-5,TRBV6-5,CASSKRTVQETQYF
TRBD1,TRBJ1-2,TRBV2,CASSVPGQGSGGYTF
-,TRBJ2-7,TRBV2,CASSQGDISYEQYF
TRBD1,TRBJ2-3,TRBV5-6,CASGLYAGTGEPDTQYF
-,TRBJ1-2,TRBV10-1,CASSESGRYGYTF
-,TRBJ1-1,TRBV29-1,CSVAQGNTEAFF
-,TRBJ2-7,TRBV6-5,CASSGGAYEQYF
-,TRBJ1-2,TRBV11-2,CASSLGGGRYGYTF
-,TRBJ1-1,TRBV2,CASKREGAEAFF
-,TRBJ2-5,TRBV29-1,CSVETREPGTQYF
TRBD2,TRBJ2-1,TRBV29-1,CSVESSAGFSYNEQFF
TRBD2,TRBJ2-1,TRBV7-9,CAARRPGGGDSYNEQFF